The source of this T cell receptor beta chain is a study of T cells in Graves' hyperthyroidism and ophthalmopathy. Study-wide findings and caveats: In the blood, most expanded thyroid clonotypes above 0.001 appeared as well. Ophthalmopathy stood apart from stable hyperthyroidism in a 13 V-J model.

The V end was cut by 6 bases, the J end by 2 bases, with 9 bases between. The CDR3 runs to 13 residues. Germline lookup yields CDR1 KGHSH and CDR2 LQKENI. This clonotype was observed at least ten times. Its specificity is not known. Using RNA transcripts as the source, TCR beta CDR3 regions were amplified. A first-round RT-PCR of the TCR CDR3 used the HTBI primer set. TCRdb called the multiplex PCR reads again in MiXCR, with one record for every CDR3 protein. The repertoire holds some 180,000 distinct CDR3 sequences, with over 15% as singletons. The chain has TRBV18 and TRBJ2-3, with D hard to call. The sequenced sample consisted of blood. The receptor was derived from a woman aged 50 to 65 with Graves' hyperthyroidism. The CDR3 loop reads CASSAPNTDTQYF. For the CDR3, the DNA is TGTGCCAGCTCCGCCCCAAACACAGATACGCAGTATTTT. Using reference TRBV18 and TRBJ2-3 for the parts outside the CDR3, the full variable domain is NAGVMQNPRHLVRRRGQEARLRCSPMKGHSHVYWYRQLPEEGLKFMVYLQKENIIDESGMPKERFSAEFPKEGPSILRIQQVVRGDSAAYFCASSAPNTDTQYFGPGTRLTVL.